This T cell receptor (beta chain) appears in the sequencing data of a study of T cell responses to AZD1222 COVID-19 vaccine. Using immunoSEQ multiplex PCR, the repertoire was profiled, and TCRdb retains in-frame clones only, with some absent. The sample holds some 120,000 clones, approximately 90% seen once. A word on this clone: Antigen unknown. The sample contains more than one DNA sequence encoding this CDR3.

Study-wide results and limits: The number of AZD1222 recipients seropositive at baseline was only 5 to 7. Every sample of the repertoires postdated the peak T cell response. Distributed over spike, vaccine-associated CD4 TCRs predominated at 160-218 and 743-854.

V was cut by 3 bases and J by 1 base, with 4 bases left in between. The length of the CDR3 is 13 residues. The V gene's germline CDR1 is MNHEY and CDR2 SVGAGI. The source is an adult in good health. The chain carries TRBV6-5 and TRBJ1-5; D call uncertain. This specimen consisted of peripheral blood, obtained on day 0 of AZD1222 vaccination. CDR3 sequence: CASSYSSNQPQHF. The CDR3 region has the DNA TGTGCCAGCAGTTATAGCAGCAATCAGCCCCAGCATTTT.